Sequencing of this TCR beta chain was carried out in a study of technical replicates of blood from four donors. The protocol was immunoSEQ multiplex PCR, while the TCRdb copy is restricted to in-frame clones and leaves out a portion. The data contain about 70,000 clones, approximately 97% of them singletons. The clonotype was recovered from a human donor in good health. Sample: T cells isolated from PBMCs.

The CDR3 DNA reads as TGTGCCAGCAGTTTACTGCCCGGGACTCCTTTTGGAGATACGCAGTATTTT. Translation: CASSLLPGTPFGDTQYF. This sequence joins TRBV28 and TRBJ2-3, with D perhaps TRBD2 (6 bases). The ends were cut back, 2 bases at V and 5 bases at J, with 20 bases in the middle. The germline CDR1 and CDR2 sequences are MDHEN and SYDVKM. The CDR3 has 17 residues.